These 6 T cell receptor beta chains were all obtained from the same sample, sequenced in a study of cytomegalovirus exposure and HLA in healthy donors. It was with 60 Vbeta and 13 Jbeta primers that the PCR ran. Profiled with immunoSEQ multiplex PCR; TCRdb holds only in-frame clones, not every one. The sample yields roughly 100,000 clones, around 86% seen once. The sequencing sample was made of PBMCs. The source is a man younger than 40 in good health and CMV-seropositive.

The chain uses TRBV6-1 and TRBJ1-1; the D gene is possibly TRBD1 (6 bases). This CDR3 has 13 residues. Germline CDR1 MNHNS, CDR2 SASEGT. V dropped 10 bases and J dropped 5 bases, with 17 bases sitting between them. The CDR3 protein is CAIPTDRTTEAFF. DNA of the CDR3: TGTGCCATCCCAACCGACAGGACTACTGAAGCTTTCTTT.

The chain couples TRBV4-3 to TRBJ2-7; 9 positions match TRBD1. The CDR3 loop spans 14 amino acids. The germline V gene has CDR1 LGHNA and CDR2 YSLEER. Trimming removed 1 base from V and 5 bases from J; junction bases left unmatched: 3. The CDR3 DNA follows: TGCGCCAGCAGCCAAGGGGGACAGGGTCACGAGCAGTACTTC. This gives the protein CASSQGGQGHEQYF.

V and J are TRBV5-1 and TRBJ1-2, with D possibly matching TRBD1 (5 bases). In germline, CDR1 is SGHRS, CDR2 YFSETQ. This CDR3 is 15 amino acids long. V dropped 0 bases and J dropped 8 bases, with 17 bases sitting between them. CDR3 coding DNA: TGCGCCAGCAGCTTGGCTTCAGGGCCAGGTCAGGGCTACACCTTC. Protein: CASSLASGPGQGYTF.

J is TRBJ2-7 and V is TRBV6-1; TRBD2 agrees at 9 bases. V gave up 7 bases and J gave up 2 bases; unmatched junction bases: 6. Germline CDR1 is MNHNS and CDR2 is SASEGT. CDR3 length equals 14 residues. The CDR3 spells CASIKSGGPYEQYF. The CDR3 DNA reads TGTGCCAGCATTAAGAGCGGGGGGCCCTACGAGCAGTACTTC.

CDR3 sequence (DNA): TGTGCCAGCAGCCTTACAGGGGGTCTTAGGAACACTGAAGCTTTCTTT. This sequence encodes CASSLTGGLRNTEAFF. The chain has TRBV7-9 and TRBJ1-1; 8 bases fit TRBD1. Germline CDR1 reads SEHNR; CDR2 reads FQNEAQ (reference sequence). The CDR3 runs to 16 residues. Trimming at V came to 5 bases and at J to 1 base, leaving 9 bases not matched to a gene.

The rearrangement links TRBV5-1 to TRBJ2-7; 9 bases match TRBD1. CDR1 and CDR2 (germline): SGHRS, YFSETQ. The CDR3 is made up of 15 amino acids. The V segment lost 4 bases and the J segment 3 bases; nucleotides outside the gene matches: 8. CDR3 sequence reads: CASSVGQGGFYEQYF. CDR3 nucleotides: TGCGCCAGCAGCGTGGGACAGGGAGGATTCTACGAGCAGTACTTC.